In this sample, the clone carrying this T cell receptor beta chain turned up many times. Between the trimmed V and J ends, which lost 1 base and 7 bases, there was a span of 14 bases. The CDR3 runs to 15 residues. CDR1 is MDHEN and CDR2 is SYDVKM in the germline V gene. There were TCR beta CDR3 regions amplified from RNA transcripts. The primer set for the first-round RT-PCR of the TCR CDR3 was HTBI. Each CDR3 protein gets one entry after TCRdb re-called the multiplex PCR reads with MiXCR. The repertoire holds some 440,000 distinct CDR3 sequences, with around 16% as singletons. This entry belongs to a study of T cells in Graves' hyperthyroidism and ophthalmopathy.

The sequence came from a woman between 18 and 30 years old with Graves' hyperthyroidism. This chain links TRBV28 with TRBJ1-5, with D unresolved. Material: blood. The CDR3 sequence is CASSLSIIEQQPQHF. In DNA, the CDR3 is TGTGCCAGCAGTTTATCCATCATAGAACAGCAGCCCCAGCATTTT.